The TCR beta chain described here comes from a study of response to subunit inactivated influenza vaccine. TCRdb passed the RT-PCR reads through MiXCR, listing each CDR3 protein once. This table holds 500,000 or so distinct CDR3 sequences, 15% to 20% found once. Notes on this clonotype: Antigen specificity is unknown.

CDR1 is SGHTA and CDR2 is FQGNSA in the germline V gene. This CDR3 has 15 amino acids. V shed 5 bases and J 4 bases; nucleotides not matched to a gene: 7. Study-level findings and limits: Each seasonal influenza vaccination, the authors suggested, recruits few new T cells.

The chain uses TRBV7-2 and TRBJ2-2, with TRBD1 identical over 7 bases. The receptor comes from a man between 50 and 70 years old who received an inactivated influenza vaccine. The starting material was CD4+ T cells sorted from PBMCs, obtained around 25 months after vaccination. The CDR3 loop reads CASSPDGTATGELFF. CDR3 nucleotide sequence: TGTGCCAGCAGCCCGGACGGGACAGCCACCGGGGAGCTGTTTTTT.